Below are 28 T cell receptor beta chains sequenced from a single sample in a study of blood T cells in healthy people across ages. Primers used in a second PCR of about 7 to 12 cycles were a sample-barcoded 5' primer and a J-beta primer mix. MiXCR was run by TCRdb on the 5' RACE reads, yielding one entry per CDR3 protein. The sample lists 850,000 to 950,000 distinct CDR3 sequences, around 30% occurring once. Source material: blood. All receptors derive from a woman older than 75 in good health.

V is TRBV3-1 and J is TRBJ2-1; 9 bases align to TRBD1. Germline CDR1 LGHDT, CDR2 YNNKEL (reference sequence). The CDR3 consists of 16 residues. Trimming cost V 0 bases and J 7 bases; bases outside gene matches: 7. The CDR3 nucleotides are TGTGCCAGCAGCCAAGAGGGACAGGGCAGGACTAATGAGCAGTTCTTC. This codes for CASSQEGQGRTNEQFF.

There are many counts of this clonotype. The V call is TRBV7-2, the J call TRBJ1-6, with D maybe TRBD1 (5 bases). The CDR3 is made up of 15 amino acids. V was pared by 1 base and J by 6 bases, with 10 bases between. Germline V gene lookup returns CDR1 SGHTA and CDR2 FQGNSA. The CDR3 sequence is CASSLEPGFNSPLHF. The CDR3 DNA follows: TGTGCCAGCAGCTTAGAACCAGGGTTTAATTCACCCCTCCACTTT.

The chain carries TRBV6-5 and TRBJ2-7, with D maybe TRBD1 (6 bases). The CDR3 totals 13 residues. Germline V gives CDR1 MNHEY, CDR2 SVGAGI. V was cut by 5 bases and J by 2 bases, with 10 bases left in between. CDR3 bases: TGTGCCAGCAGTAAATACAGGGCCTACGAGCAGTACTTC. This codes for CASSKYRAYEQYF.

This clonotype was seen repeatedly, ten times or more. The genes are TRBV11-2 and TRBJ2-1; D possibly corresponds to TRBD2 (6 bases). Trimming took 5 bases from V and 9 from J, leaving 14 bases between them. The CDR3 covers 13 residues. Germline assignment: CDR1 SGHAT and CDR2 FQNNGV. Here the CDR3 reads CASSTDYISEQFF. In DNA, the CDR3 is TGTGCCAGCAGCACGGACTATATAAGTGAGCAGTTCTTC. Supplemented by reference TRBV11-2 and TRBJ2-1, the full variable domain reads EAGVAQSPRYKIIEKRQSVAFWCNPISGHATLYWYQQILGQGPKLLIQFQNNGVVDDSQLPKDRFSAERLKGVDSTLKIQPAKLEDSAVYLCASSTDYISEQFFGPGTRLTVL.

The chain uses TRBV5-1 and TRBJ1-5, with no clear D. The CDR3 consists of 14 residues. Per germline, CDR1 SGHRS and CDR2 YFSETQ. V gave up 1 base and J gave up 7 bases, with 12 bases separating them. The CDR3 DNA sequence: TGCGCCAGCAGCTTGTCGGGGAATAAACAGCCCCAGCATTTT. The encoded protein is CASSLSGNKQPQHF.

Worth noting for this clonotype: At one of its ends the junction is not consistent with the germline gene, which may arise from a read error. The chain couples TRBV6-1 to TRBJ2-5; the D call may be TRBD1 or TRBD2 (5 bases each). This CDR3 region has 14 residues. Germline values: CDR1 MNHNS, CDR2 SASEGT. In DNA form, the CDR3 reads TGTGCCAGCACTGAAGGACGGGGCGCCGAGACCCAGTACTTC. This translates into CASTEGRGAETQYF.

Note on this clonotype: An end of the junction does not agree with germline; a read error may underlie this. The chain is built from TRBV18 and TRBJ1-5; D call uncertain. CDR3 size: 13 residues. CDR1 and CDR2 (germline): KGHSH, LQKENI. The CDR3 sequence is CASSPERNRPQHF. CDR3 sequence (DNA): TGTGCCAGCTCACCCGAACGCAATCGGCCCCAGCATTTT.

V usage is TRBV4-1 and J usage is TRBJ2-1; 10 nucleotides match TRBD2. Germline CDR1 MGHRA, CDR2 YSYEKL. CDR3 length: 17 amino acids. Germline trimming cut 0 bases from V and 8 bases from J; bases unmatched to any gene: 10. This chain's CDR3 is CASSQDRERGGTDEQFF. CDR3 nucleotide sequence: TGCGCCAGCAGCCAAGATCGCGAGCGGGGGGGCACCGATGAGCAGTTCTTC.

The sample holds a few counts of this clonotype. This sequence joins TRBV15 and TRBJ1-6, with 9 bases matching TRBD1. Unmatched junction bases numbered 3, after V lost 5 bases and J lost 7 bases. The CDR3 runs 14 residues. Looked up from germline, CDR1 is LNHNV and CDR2 is YYDKDF (reference sequence). CDR3 nucleotide sequence: TGTGCCACCAGCCCGACAGGGGGAAATTCACCCCTCCACTTT. Protein sequence: CATSPTGGNSPLHF.

Many counts were recorded for this clonotype. The chain couples TRBV12-3 or TRBV12-4 to TRBJ1-2, with a tentative D call TRBD1 (6 bases). The CDR3 extends over 13 amino acids. Trimming left V 7 bases short and J 8 bases short, with 17 bases between. The CDR3 protein is CASTLGAGDGYTF. The CDR3 nucleotides are TGTGCCAGCACCTTAGGGGCAGGGGACGGCTACACCTTC.

This clonotype was counted many times. The chain couples TRBV9 to TRBJ2-5, with D unclear. The germline V gene encodes CDR1 SGDLS and CDR2 YYNGEE. The ends were cut back, 4 bases at V and 1 base at J, with 14 bases in the middle. The CDR3 is made up of 15 amino acids. The DNA for the CDR3 is TGTGCCAGCAGCTCCCCCGGTGGATCCCAAGAGACCCAGTACTTC. It translates to CASSSPGGSQETQYF.

As concerns this clonotype: This could be a read error, since a much larger clone is one nucleotide away. V gene TRBV12-3 or TRBV12-4 combines with J gene TRBJ1-2, with a weak D call TRBD1 (5 bases). The CDR3 has 14 amino acids. The ends were cut back, 1 base at V and 4 bases at J, with 10 bases in the middle. As DNA, the CDR3 is TGTGCCAGCAGTTTAGACTGGGGGGGCTATGGCTACACCTTC. Translation gives CASSLDWGGYGYTF.

The chain joins TRBV30 to TRBJ1-1; no definite D call. The CDR3 totals 15 residues. Trimming removed 3 bases from V and 5 bases from J, with 19 bases in between. Germline V CDR1 and CDR2: GTSNPN, SVGIG (reference sequence). The CDR3 region has the DNA TGTGCCTGGAGCGCCCCGAGTCCCGGTCGGACTGAAGCTTTCTTT. It translates to CAWSAPSPGRTEAFF.

Many counts were recorded for this clonotype. V is TRBV7-2 and J is TRBJ1-2, with D possibly matching TRBD1 (5 bases). V was clipped by 1 base and J by 6 bases, with 9 bases between them. CDR1 SGHTA and CDR2 FQGNSA come from the germline V gene. This CDR3 is 13 amino acids long. DNA of the CDR3: TGTGCCAGCAGCTTAGTGGGACCTAATGGCTACACCTTC. Translated: CASSLVGPNGYTF.

About this clonotype: Sequence at one end of the junction differs from germline and may be a read error. The V call is TRBV12-3 or TRBV12-4, the J call TRBJ2-1; 12 bases line up with TRBD2. This CDR3 contains 16 residues. The CDR3 DNA follows: TGTGCCAGCAGTGGACTAGCGGGGACTACCTACGATGAGCAGTTCTTC. It yields the protein CASSGLAGTTYDEQFF.

The chain joins TRBV6-6 to TRBJ2-5; D may correspond to TRBD1 or TRBD2 (6 bases each). The CDR3 covers 17 residues. V lost 0 bases and J lost 0, with 14 bases in between. Germline CDR1 is MNHNY and CDR2 is SVGAGI (reference sequence). The CDR3 here is CASSYSIGGKYQETQYF. The CDR3 nucleotides read TGTGCCAGCAGTTACTCAATAGGGGGGAAGTACCAAGAGACCCAGTACTTC.

The chain combines TRBV24-1 with TRBJ2-2, with D possibly TRBD1 on 7 matching bases. Trimming stripped 7 bases from V and 7 bases from J, with 12 bases between. This CDR3 contains 13 residues. CDR1 and CDR2 (germline): KGHDR, SFDVKD. The CDR3 DNA reads as TGTGCCACCAGGGAGGGGGCTGGCGGGGAGCTGTTTTTT. Translation: CATREGAGGELFF.

This clonotype was seen a few times. The chain joins TRBV6-1 to TRBJ2-6; D tentatively fits TRBD1 or TRBD2 (5 bases each). CDR3 length: 18 amino acids. In germline, CDR1 is MNHNS, CDR2 SASEGT. V was trimmed by 8 bases and J by 1 base, leaving 21 bases between them. In DNA, the CDR3 is TGTGCCAGCGCCCTTACAGGAGGCCCCTTTTCTGGGGCCAACGTCCTGACTTTC. Encoded protein: CASALTGGPFSGANVLTF.

This clonotype was recorded at least ten times. The chain uses TRBV19 and TRBJ1-2, with 10 positions matching TRBD1. Germline assignment: CDR1 LNHDA and CDR2 SQIVND (reference sequence). The CDR3 spans 14 residues. V trimming: 5 bases; J trimming: 4 bases; junction bases outside the gene matches: 4. The CDR3 sequence: CASSPDRGAYGYTF. In DNA form, the CDR3 reads TGTGCCAGTAGTCCGGACAGGGGGGCCTATGGCTACACCTTC.

This clonotype was detected a few times. The chain uses TRBV4-1 and TRBJ2-5, with 9 bases lining up with TRBD1. The tail of the sequence fits TRBJ2-7 better, so the J call may be wrong. This CDR3 region has 14 residues. The germline V gene encodes CDR1 MGHRA and CDR2 YSYEKL. CDR3 sequence reads: CASRPDRGLDEQYF. The CDR3, as DNA: TGCGCCAGCAGACCTGACAGGGGGTTGGACGAGCAGTACTTC.

With respect to this clonotype: This may arise from a read error, as a much more abundant clone is one base away. The chain joins TRBV24-1 to TRBJ2-5, with 9 positions matching TRBD1. Germline lookup yields CDR1 KGHDR and CDR2 SFDVKD. The CDR3 covers 15 residues. V shed 6 bases and J 11 bases; nucleotides not matched to a gene: 15. The CDR3 here is CATSHKDRGTNEQYF. The DNA for the CDR3 is TGTGCCACCAGTCACAAGGACAGGGGAACGAATGAGCAGTACTTC.

The chain is built from TRBV4-1 and TRBJ1-6; tentative D call: TRBD1 (6 bases). This CDR3 has 17 amino acids. V dropped 5 bases and J dropped 4 bases, with 18 bases sitting between them. Germline-derived CDR1 and CDR2 are MGHRA and YSYEKL. CDR3 in DNA: TGCGCCAGCAGCTTAACGGACAGTGCGGGTTATAATTCACCCCTCCACTTT. This gives the protein CASSLTDSAGYNSPLHF.

In this sample, this clonotype turned up many times. The chain carries TRBV6-2 or TRBV6-3 and TRBJ2-5; D is uncertain. Germline V CDR1 and CDR2: MNHEY, SVGEGT. The CDR3 length is 15 residues. V gave up 1 base and J gave up 0 bases, with 9 bases separating them. The chain's CDR3 is CASSYYQANQETQYF. In DNA form, the CDR3 reads TGTGCCAGCAGTTACTATCAGGCGAACCAAGAGACCCAGTACTTC.

The chain recombines TRBV9 with TRBJ1-1, with D maybe TRBD1 (5 bases). V gave up 3 bases and J gave up 5 bases, with 17 bases separating them. Germline values: CDR1 SGDLS, CDR2 YYNGEE. This CDR3 is 15 amino acids long. Here the CDR3 reads CASSAGTDGNTEAFF. For the CDR3, the DNA is TGTGCCAGCAGCGCCGGGACGGACGGGAATACTGAAGCTTTCTTT.

This clonotype was counted between two and nine times. The chain links TRBV11-2 to TRBJ2-2, with a possible D match to TRBD2 (6 bases). There are 16 residues in the CDR3. Between the trimmed V and J ends, which lost 1 base and 5 bases, there was a span of 14 bases. The germline V gene has CDR1 SGHAT and CDR2 FQNNGV. This CDR3 is CASSLAGGGGTGELFF. In nucleotides, the CDR3 is TGTGCCAGCAGCTTAGCCGGGGGAGGAGGGACCGGGGAGCTGTTTTTT. The entire variable domain, with the rest obtained from reference TRBV11-2 and TRBJ2-2, is as follows: EAGVAQSPRYKIIEKRQSVAFWCNPISGHATLYWYQQILGQGPKLLIQFQNNGVVDDSQLPKDRFSAERLKGVDSTLKIQPAKLEDSAVYLCASSLAGGGGTGELFFGEGSRLTVL.

In the case of this clonotype: A much larger clone differs from this one at a single base, so this may be a read error. This chain links TRBV15 with TRBJ2-7; D remains unclear. Trimming left V 3 bases short and J 7 bases short, with 7 bases between. Per germline, CDR1 LNHNV and CDR2 YYDKDF (reference sequence). The CDR3 totals 11 residues. CDR3 nucleotide sequence: TGTGCCACCAGCAGCATTTATGAGCAGTACTTC. It is translated as CATSSIYEQYF.

This clonotype was recorded at least ten times. The chain carries TRBV20-1 and TRBJ2-7; 12 nucleotides match TRBD2. The CDR3 consists of 16 residues. Trimming cost V 0 bases and J 1 base; bases outside gene matches: 4. Germline lookup yields CDR1 DFQATT and CDR2 SNEGSKA (reference sequence). Written as DNA, the CDR3 is TGCAGTGCTAGAGATTTACTAGCGGGGGGATCCTACGAGCAGTACTTC. It is translated as CSARDLLAGGSYEQYF.

This clonotype was seen a handful of times. This chain joins TRBV29-1 and TRBJ1-4, with a tentative D call TRBD1 (6 bases). V lost 4 bases and J 0 bases, leaving 9 bases between the germline ends. This CDR3 comprises 14 residues. The germline gives CDR1 SQVTM, CDR2 ANQGSEA. The CDR3 here is CSVAGGSTNEKLFF. The CDR3 DNA reads TGCAGCGTTGCGGGGGGCTCAACTAATGAAAAACTGTTTTTT.